This TCR beta chain was recorded in a study of blood T cell repertoires in COVID-19. Overall study context: Donors in the United States, Italy and Spain gave samples during acute or convalescent COVID-19. T cells, B-cell-depleted T cells, or PBMCs supplied cDNA or gDNA.

This clone has only one observation. The length of the CDR3 is 15 residues. The germline V gene encodes CDR1 SEHNR and CDR2 FQNEAQ (reference sequence). Trimming cost V 5 bases and J 5 bases, with 16 bases left between them. Per the authors' pipeline: Quantification of nucleated cells was approximated via reference gene primer amplification. Assay: immunoSEQ multiplex PCR; the TCRdb copy retains only in-frame clones and omits some. The V and J calls and the clone size are those of that table, but D and trimming were determined from the DNA. The sample shows over 130,000 clones, around 86% of them seen only once.

The sample was peripheral blood. This TCR derives from a woman older than 75 with acute or convalescent COVID-19. The rearrangement uses TRBV7-9 and TRBJ2-4, with D perhaps TRBD2 (5 bases). In DNA, the CDR3 is TGTGCCAGCAGCCCCGCGTCGCAGGAGGAAAACATTCAGTACTTC. It codes for CASSPASQEENIQYF. Supplemented by reference TRBV7-9 and TRBJ2-4, the full variable domain reads DTGVSQNPRHKITKRGQNVTFRCDPISEHNRLYWYRQTLGQGPEFLTYFQNEAQLEKSRLLSDRFSAERPKGSFSTLEIQRTEQGDSAMYLCASSPASQEENIQYFGAGTRLSVL.